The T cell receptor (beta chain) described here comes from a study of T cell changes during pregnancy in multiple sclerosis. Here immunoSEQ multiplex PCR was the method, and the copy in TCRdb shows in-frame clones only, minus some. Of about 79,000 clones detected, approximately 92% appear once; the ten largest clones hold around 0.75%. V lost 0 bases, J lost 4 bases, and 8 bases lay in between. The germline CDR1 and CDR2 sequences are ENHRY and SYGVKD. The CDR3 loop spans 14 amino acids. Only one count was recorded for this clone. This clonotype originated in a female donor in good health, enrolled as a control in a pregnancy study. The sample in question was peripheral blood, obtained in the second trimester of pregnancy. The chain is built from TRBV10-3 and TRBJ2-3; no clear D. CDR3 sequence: CAISESVAPDTQYF. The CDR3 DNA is TGTGCCATCAGTGAGTCAGTAGCTCCAGATACGCAGTATTTT.